The rows below give T cell receptor beta chains drawn from one sample of a study of regulatory T cells in long-lasting Graves disease. TCRdb re-analysed the multiplex PCR reads in MiXCR, keeping a single row per CDR3 protein. The data contain a few hundred thousand distinct CDR3 sequences, 15% to 20% of them singletons. This sample also appeared in a second study, on T cells in Graves' hyperthyroidism and ophthalmopathy.

The input for sequencing was peripheral blood mononuclear cells (PBMCs), taken at new diagnosis, from a patient treated with antithyroid drugs. The receptor source for this set is a man between 40 and 49 years old with Graves disease. The CDR3 runs from the conserved cysteine through the conserved F or W. Fields, in order: J gene, D gene, V gene, clone size, CDR3 DNA, CDR3 protein. A D gene is named only where the DNA matches it firmly. Part of the rows lack a size; the others show once, few, many or a class for expanded clones.

TRBJ2-5,NA,TRBV7-9,NA,TGTGCCAGCAGCTTAATGAGGGGAGAGACCCAGTACTTC,CASSLMRGETQYF
TRBJ1-4,TRBD1,TRBV5-1,NA,TGCGCCAGCAGCTTGCGTGGGACAGCTAATGAAAAACTGTTTTTT,CASSLRGTANEKLFF
TRBJ2-5,NA,TRBV6-1,few,TGTGCCAGCAGGATCACAGGGTGGGAGACCCAGTACTTC,CASRITGWETQYF
TRBJ1-2,NA,TRBV29-1,NA,TGCAGCGTTGAAGATCGGGGAGGGTGGTATGACACCTTC,CSVEDRGGWYDTF
TRBJ1-1,NA,TRBV30,many,TGTGCCTGGAGGCAGGACAGATACACTGAAGCTTTCTTT,CAWRQDRYTEAFF
TRBJ2-3,TRBD1,TRBV12-3/TRBV12-4,NA,TGTGCCAGCGAAGGGGGCGGGGATACGCAGTATTTT,CASEGGGDTQYF
TRBJ2-3,NA,TRBV9,many,TGTGCCAGCAGCGCTACAGGACCTAGCACAGATACGCAGTATTTT,CASSATGPSTDTQYF
TRBJ1-6,NA,TRBV2,many,TGTGCCAGCAGTTACCCCAGAGATAATTGGGGCTCACCCCTCCACTTT,CASSYPRDNWGSPLHF
TRBJ1-4,TRBD1,TRBV4-2,NA,TGTGCCAGCAGCCAAGATTTTGGGACAGCAACTAATGAAAAACTGTTTTTT,CASSQDFGTATNEKLFF
TRBJ1-1,NA,TRBV5-6,few,TGTGCCAGCAGCTTGGTTCCGACGGGAACTGAAGCTTTCTTT,CASSLVPTGTEAFF
TRBJ1-1,NA,TRBV11-2,many,TGTGCCAGCAGCTTAGTACGGTTGCGCACTGAAGCTTTCTTT,CASSLVRLRTEAFF
TRBJ2-3,NA,TRBV6-5,many,TGTGCCAGCAGTTACGGTTCCGGTTCAGATACGCAGTATTTT,CASSYGSGSDTQYF
TRBJ2-7,TRBD1,TRBV7-2,many,TGTGCCAGCAGCTTAGGACTACAGGGGATTTGGGCCTACGAGCAGTACTTC,CASSLGLQGIWAYEQYF
TRBJ2-1,NA,TRBV6-1,many,TGTGCCAGCAGTGAAGACCGGGGCGGTGAGCAGTTCTTC,CASSEDRGGEQFF
TRBJ1-1,NA,TRBV6-1,many,TGTGCCAGCAGCGCCGCGAGAGAGGGGCTTACTGAAGCTTTCTTT,CASSAAREGLTEAFF
TRBJ1-3,NA,TRBV7-9,NA,TGTGCCGCGGGGGCAGACCTCGAAAACACCATATATTTT,CAAGADLENTIYF
TRBJ2-7,NA,TRBV5-8,many,TGTGCCAGCAGCTTGGTGGTCCAGGGGACCTACGAGCAGTACTTC,CASSLVVQGTYEQYF
TRBJ2-2,NA,TRBV20-1,NA,TGCAGTGGCCTCCGGACCACGAACACCGGGGAGCTGTTTTTT,CSGLRTTNTGELFF
TRBJ2-6,NA,TRBV5-1,few,TGCGCCAGCAGCCCGACAGACTCTGGGGCCAACGTCCTGACTTTC,CASSPTDSGANVLTF
TRBJ2-4,TRBD2,TRBV20-1,once,TGCAGTGCTCTTAAAGCGGGGGGGCAGGGGGCCAAAAACATTCAGTACTTC,CSALKAGGQGAKNIQYF
TRBJ2-3,TRBD2,TRBV30,many,TGTGCCTGGAGGAGCGGGGGGGCGACAGATACGCAGTATTTT,CAWRSGGATDTQYF
TRBJ1-1,NA,TRBV9,many,TGTGCCAGCAGCCCGAACCCAGGAGGCACTGAAGCTTTCTTT,CASSPNPGGTEAFF
TRBJ2-7,NA,TRBV4-2,few,TGTGCCAGCAGCCCTCAGGGGCAGGGGTACGCCGAGCAGTACTTC,CASSPQGQGYAEQYF
TRBJ1-1,NA,TRBV14,NA,TGTGCCAGCAGCCAAGATAGGGCCATTCTGGGTGAAGCTTTCTTT,CASSQDRAILGEAFF
TRBJ1-2,NA,TRBV28,once,TGTGCCAGCAGTTTAGGGGGGGTACGTGGCTACACCTTC,CASSLGGVRGYTF
TRBJ2-5,NA,TRBV20-1,many,TGCAGTCCCCTTCCGGGGACGGCCAAAGAGACCCAGTACTTC,CSPLPGTAKETQYF
TRBJ1-5,TRBD1,TRBV14,NA,TGTGCCAGCAGCCAAGGGACAGGAGAAGGGCCCCAGCATTTT,CASSQGTGEGPQHF
TRBJ1-1,TRBD1,TRBV28,many,TGTGCCAGCACCCCGACAGGGGGCCTGGGGGCTTTCTTT,CASTPTGGLGAFF
TRBJ2-5,NA,TRBV2,many,TGTGCCAGCCGTGAGGGGCGAGAGACCCAGTACTTC,CASREGRETQYF
TRBJ2-3,NA,TRBV20-1,many,TGCAGTGCTAGAGAAAGGGTGGTAGGCACAGATACGCAGTATTTT,CSARERVVGTDTQYF
TRBJ2-7,NA,TRBV13,many,TGTGCCAGCAGCTTAGGGGGCAGGAGGGAACTACGCTACGAGCAGTACTTC,CASSLGGRRELRYEQYF
TRBJ2-7,NA,TRBV3-1,many,TGTGCCAGCAGCCATATCCGGGGGAACGAGCAGTACTTC,CASSHIRGNEQYF
TRBJ1-1,TRBD1,TRBV11-1,NA,TGTGCCAGCAGCCCATGGTCCTCCGGGACAGGGGGCACTGAAGCTTTCTTT,CASSPWSSGTGGTEAFF
TRBJ2-2,NA,TRBV5-1,NA,TGCGCCAGCAGCTTGTTTACAGGGTCCGCGAACACCGGGGAGCTGTTTTTT,CASSLFTGSANTGELFF
TRBJ1-5,NA,TRBV6-1,many,TGTGCCAGCAGTGAATATCGTTTGTTTAGCAATCAGCCCCAGCATTTT,CASSEYRLFSNQPQHF
TRBJ2-3,TRBD2,TRBV18,NA,TGTGCCAGCTCGCAACTAGCGGCTTCTAGCACAGATACGCAGTATTTT,CASSQLAASSTDTQYF
TRBJ1-6,TRBD1,TRBV5-6,few,TGTGCCAGCAGCAAAGACAGGGGAAGGTGGTCACCCCTCCACTTT,CASSKDRGRWSPLHF
TRBJ1-4,NA,TRBV9,NA,TGTGCCAGCAGCGTAGGGGCAAGGCACCGTGAAAAACTGTTTTTT,CASSVGARHREKLFF
TRBJ1-1,TRBD1,TRBV5-5,many,TGTGCCAGCAGGCGGGACAGGATGAACACTGAAGCTTTCTTT,CASRRDRMNTEAFF
TRBJ2-1,NA,TRBV6-1,many,TGTGCCAGCAGTAAGACAGCTTACAATGAGCAGTTCTTC,CASSKTAYNEQFF
TRBJ2-1,TRBD2,TRBV11-3,many,TGTGCCAGCAGCCTAGCGGGGGGGCCCCCGCATGAGCAGTTCTTC,CASSLAGGPPHEQFF
TRBJ2-3,NA,TRBV7-2,many,TGTGCCAGCAGCTTTGTCCCACCACAAGCGGTAGATACGCAGTATTTT,CASSFVPPQAVDTQYF